Presented here are 17 T cell receptor beta chains from one specimen sequenced in a study of T cells in Graves' hyperthyroidism and ophthalmopathy. Researchers amplified the TCR beta CDR3 regions from RNA transcripts. When the TCR CDR3 underwent first-round RT-PCR, the HTBI primer set was used. MiXCR was run by TCRdb on the multiplex PCR reads, yielding one entry per CDR3 protein. The profile covers under 450,000 distinct CDR3 sequences, with around a sixth appearing a single time and 12% to 15% taken by the ten largest. Sequenced: blood. These receptors came from a woman between 18 and 29 years old with Graves' hyperthyroidism.

This clonotype was recorded at least ten times. The chain is built from TRBV12-3 or TRBV12-4 and TRBJ1-1; TRBD1 matches 12 bases. This CDR3 spans 12 amino acids. V was pared by 8 bases and J by 10 bases, with 5 bases of the junction left unmatched. The CDR3 DNA is TGTGCCAGCGGGACAGGGGGCGGGGGAGCTTTCTTT. As protein: CASGTGGGGAFF.

In this sample, this clonotype turned up a few times. This rearrangement joins TRBV4-3 to TRBJ2-7, with D maybe TRBD2 (5 bases). CDR1 is LGHNA, CDR2 YSLEER, per germline. This CDR3 region has 16 residues. V lost 4 bases and J lost 0, with 16 bases in between. The CDR3 loop is CASSPALGVVSYEQYF. CDR3 in DNA: TGCGCCAGCAGCCCTGCCCTGGGAGTCGTCTCCTACGAGCAGTACTTC.

This rearrangement joins TRBV4-1 to TRBJ2-2; 14 bases agree with TRBD2. The CDR3 runs to 17 residues. The junction had 6 bases not matched to a gene; V was cut back by 6 bases and J by 3 bases. Germline V gives CDR1 MGHRA, CDR2 YSYEKL. The DNA for the CDR3 is TGCGCCAGCAGTCGACTAGCGGGGGGGTTGGACACCGGGGAGCTGTTTTTT. It specifies CASSRLAGGLDTGELFF.

The J gene is TRBJ2-1, the V gene TRBV14, with 14 bases fitting TRBD2. Trimming cost V 2 bases and J 16 bases; bases outside gene matches: 10. Germline V gives CDR1 SGHDN, CDR2 FVKESK. CDR3 length: 15 residues. CDR3 amino acids: CASSQRLAGGALLFF. In nucleotides, the CDR3 is TGTGCCAGCAGCCAACGACTAGCGGGAGGGGCCCTTCTCTTCTTC.

This clonotype has at least ten counts. The chain has TRBV7-2 and TRBJ2-1, with a tentative D call TRBD2 (7 bases). The CDR3 loop spans 13 amino acids. CDR1 SGHTA and CDR2 FQGNSA come from the germline V gene. V lost 8 bases and J 6 bases, leaving 14 bases between the germline ends. CDR3 nucleotide sequence: TGTGCCAGCGGCCGGGGGGCAGGCAATGAGCAGTTCTTC. It specifies CASGRGAGNEQFF.

V and J are TRBV24-1 and TRBJ1-5, with D possibly matching TRBD1 (6 bases). Per the germline V gene, CDR1 is KGHDR and CDR2 is SFDVKD. The V gene lost 6 bases and the J gene lost 5 bases, with 22 bases spanning the gap. The CDR3 sequence is 17 residues long. CDR3 residues: CATSCEGGIAAYQPQHF. CDR3 bases: TGTGCCACCAGTTGTGAGGGGGGGATTGCGGCCTATCAGCCCCAGCATTTT.

This clonotype was seen ten or more times. The chain employs TRBV11-2 and TRBJ2-5; D not certain. CDR1 is SGHAT, CDR2 FQNNGV, per germline. This CDR3 is 12 amino acids long. Trimming pared 6 bases from V and 13 bases from J, leaving 18 bases between. Written as DNA, the CDR3 is TGTGCCAGCAGTTCCCCGAGTGGCGTACGGTACTTC. Amino acid sequence: CASSSPSGVRYF.

This clonotype was counted at least ten times. The J gene is TRBJ1-1, the V gene TRBV6-1; unclear D gene. The length of the CDR3 is 14 residues. The germline V and J ends were trimmed by 3 bases and 1 base, with 9 bases remaining between them. Germline values: CDR1 MNHNS, CDR2 SASEGT. In nucleotides, the CDR3 is TGTGCCAGCAGTGACCTAAAGGAGAACACTGAAGCTTTCTTT. It is translated as CASSDLKENTEAFF.

The CDR3 spells CASSPPIALNTGELFF. Written as DNA, the CDR3 is TGCGCCAGCAGCCCCCCTATAGCCTTAAACACCGGGGAGCTGTTTTTT. V usage is TRBV4-1 and J usage is TRBJ2-2, with unresolved D. The CDR3 runs to 16 residues. CDR1 and CDR2 (germline): MGHRA, YSYEKL. Trimming took 4 bases from V and 2 from J, leaving 14 bases between them.

Many counts were recorded for this clonotype. The chain joins TRBV7-2 to TRBJ2-3; 9 nucleotides align to TRBD1. CDR3 length: 16 residues. V gave up 6 bases and J gave up 0 bases; unmatched junction bases: 7. Germline lookup yields CDR1 SGHTA and CDR2 FQGNSA. CDR3 sequence (DNA): TGTGCCAGCAGTACGAGGACAGGGGCAAGCACAGATACGCAGTATTTT. Its translation is CASSTRTGASTDTQYF.

The CDR3 DNA is TGCGCCAGCAGCTTTTTAATGGGCACAGATACGCAGTATTTT. Translated: CASSFLMGTDTQYF. This rearrangement joins TRBV5-1 to TRBJ2-3; D remains unclear. The germline V and J ends were trimmed by 2 bases and 1 base, with 8 bases remaining between them. CDR3 length equals 14 residues. Germline V CDR1 and CDR2: SGHRS, YFSETQ.

This clonotype was observed many times. The V gene is TRBV24-1, the J gene TRBJ2-7; D tentatively reads TRBD1 or TRBD2 (5 bases each). Trimming stripped 5 bases from V and 0 bases from J, with 13 bases between. CDR3 length equals 15 residues. The germline gives CDR1 KGHDR, CDR2 SFDVKD. The CDR3 coding sequence is TGTGCCACCAGTGTTGATACTGGGGGCTCCTACGAGCAGTACTTC. It specifies CATSVDTGGSYEQYF.

This clonotype was observed once. This chain joins TRBV4-1 and TRBJ1-2; no definite D call. The germline gives CDR1 MGHRA, CDR2 YSYEKL. The germline V and J ends were trimmed by 3 bases and 2 bases, with 10 bases remaining between them. The CDR3 is 14 amino acids. The CDR3 protein is CASSQTAGNYGYTF. The DNA for the CDR3 is TGCGCCAGCAGCCAGACGGCAGGAAACTATGGCTACACCTTC.

This clonotype was observed at least ten times. This chain joins TRBV6-1 and TRBJ2-5; D is possibly TRBD2 (6 bases). Germline loops: CDR1 MNHNS, CDR2 SASEGT. CDR3 size: 13 residues. V was clipped by 8 bases and J by 5 bases, with 15 bases between them. As DNA, the CDR3 is TGTGCCAGCTCGCGTGGGGGGAGCGAGACCCAGTACTTC. It is translated as CASSRGGSETQYF.

This clonotype was counted only a few times. A much more abundant neighbour one base away suggests this may be a read error. The chain carries TRBV12-3 or TRBV12-4 and TRBJ2-5; D uncertain. The CDR3 sequence is 13 residues long. DNA for the CDR3: TGTGCCAGCAGCGAAGGACGGAAAGAGGCCCAGTACTTC. This translates into CASSEGRKEAQYF.

This clonotype was detected ten times or more. The rearrangement joins TRBV27 to TRBJ2-5, with a tentative D call TRBD1 (6 bases). The CDR3 has 15 residues. V lost 6 bases, J lost 5 bases, and 19 bases lay in between. Germline V gene sequence: CDR1 MNHEY, CDR2 SMNVEV (reference sequence). CDR3 sequence (DNA): TGTGCCAGCAGCCCCACAGGGAATAGAGAGGAGACCCAGTACTTC. Protein sequence: CASSPTGNREETQYF.

This clonotype was detected a few times. J is TRBJ2-7 and V is TRBV2; 7 bases match TRBD2. Germline V gene sequence: CDR1 SNHLY, CDR2 FYNNEI. Unmatched junction bases numbered 6, after V lost 6 bases and J lost 1 base. The CDR3 extends over 14 amino acids. The CDR3 sequence: CASRSGTQSYEQYF. CDR3 coding DNA: TGTGCCAGCAGGAGCGGGACCCAATCCTACGAGCAGTACTTC.